Described below is a single T cell receptor beta chain sequence and its context. Its antigen remains undetermined. No clone much larger than this one lies a single base away; base qualities are absent. CDR1 MGHDK and CDR2 SYGVNS were looked up in the germline V gene. Taken from cysteine to phenylalanine, the CDR3 has 14 residues. Only CDR3 DNA is held: 42 bases, read in frame from base 1. Trimming accounts for 4 bases at V and 7 bases at J, while the number of junction bases matched to no gene is 9. The data derive from a study of identical twins (dated by TCRdb to the mid-2010s). About the study as a whole: To test whether fetal clonotypes persist, the study used deep sequencing on TCR alpha and beta repertoires from monozygotic twins, unrelated adults of various ages, and cord blood. To rule out contamination, the twin experiments were replicated at different times with different library preparation protocols. Here is what the overall study found, with its caveats: The excess sharing between twins in beta out-of-frame sequences was weaker because fewer shared sequences reduced the signal-to-noise ratio. Abundant cord blood beta clonotypes had fewer insertions, young adult naive repertoires showed a similar but weaker trend, and memory repertoires showed no such trend. Compared with coincidental sharing between unrelated individuals, out-of-frame TCR alpha sequences shared between twins showed an excess of sequences with low generation probability. Conclusions relied on cross-sectional statistical analysis, since the same donors could not be followed over many years. Invariant T cells such as MAIT and iNKT could partly confound zero-insertion analyses, though diverse VJ usage argued against this for most clonotypes. Recombination models systematically underestimated out-of-frame TCR alpha sharing in monozygotic twins but agreed with sharing between unrelated individuals.

All donors were healthy Caucasians. The twin cohort consisted of three pairs of female monozygotic twins, all aged roughly 18 to 30 years. Using Miltenyi CD45RO+ enrichment and human naive T-cell isolation kits, memory (CD45RO+) and naive T cells were isolated from PBMC. Receptors were amplified or captured by 5' RACE. Sequencing took place on an Illumina HiSeq 2000. Template switching added a universal primer binding site, and the final cDNA carried a unique molecular identifier that allowed TCR cDNA molecules to be counted accurately. First-strand cDNA for TCR alpha and beta chains was synthesized from specific primers in the conserved constant-segment region. Each cDNA library was double barcoded, with a SMART-Mk sample barcode plus Illumina barcodes, to control for contamination. TruSeq adapter sequences along with Illumina sample barcodes were introduced in two successive PCR steps. The Illumina HiSeq platform was used with custom primers to sequence TCR alpha and beta cDNA libraries. The authors' pipeline ran thus. Raw reads were processed with MiGEC to extract unique molecular identifiers, and MiXCR was used to determine CDR3 positions. For each individual, recombination models were inferred using an EM algorithm with the repgenHMM and IGoR tools. Shared clonotype analysis was performed with the tcR package in R, normalizing sharing by the product of cloneset sizes. Out-of-frame nonproductive sequences were analyzed to study raw recombination free of thymic and clonal selection effects. Using fastp at Q25 and MiXCR, TCRdb reprocessed the public reads and kept productive beta chains. Entries that share a CDR3 protein sequence are merged under the most common genes and DNA. The V and J calls reflect TCRdb's pipeline rather than the authors' work. This sample comprises about 280,000 distinct CDR3 sequences, approximately 8.5% of them detected only once. More than 2% of the sample is taken by the ten largest.

This sample was also put to use in a study of yellow fever vaccine responses in identical twins. As that second study puts it: The authors reported that the T cell response to vaccination in identical twins appeared partly convergent and partly personalized. In identical twins, the study followed T cell clones that responded to the vaccine with precision.

The sequence is built from TRBV25-1 and TRBJ2-5, with 7 middle bases fitting TRBD2. The sample taken for sequencing was memory (CD45RO+) T cells sorted from blood. Interpreted using the paper, the cell subset or site label stands for: CD45RO+ enriched T cells. The receptor's source is a woman between 18 and 29 years old in good health. DNA sequence: TGTGCCAGCAGTGGACATCGGGTAGCGGGGACCCAGTACTTC. It is translated as CASSGHRVAGTQYF. The reference TRBV25-1 and TRBJ2-5 proteins fill in what lies around the CDR3, so the full variable domain reads EADIYQTPRYLVIGTGKKITLECSQTMGHDKMYWYQQDPGMELHLIHYSYGVNSTEKGDLSSESTVSRIRTEHFPLTLESARPSHTSQYLCASSGHRVAGTQYFGPGTRLLVL.